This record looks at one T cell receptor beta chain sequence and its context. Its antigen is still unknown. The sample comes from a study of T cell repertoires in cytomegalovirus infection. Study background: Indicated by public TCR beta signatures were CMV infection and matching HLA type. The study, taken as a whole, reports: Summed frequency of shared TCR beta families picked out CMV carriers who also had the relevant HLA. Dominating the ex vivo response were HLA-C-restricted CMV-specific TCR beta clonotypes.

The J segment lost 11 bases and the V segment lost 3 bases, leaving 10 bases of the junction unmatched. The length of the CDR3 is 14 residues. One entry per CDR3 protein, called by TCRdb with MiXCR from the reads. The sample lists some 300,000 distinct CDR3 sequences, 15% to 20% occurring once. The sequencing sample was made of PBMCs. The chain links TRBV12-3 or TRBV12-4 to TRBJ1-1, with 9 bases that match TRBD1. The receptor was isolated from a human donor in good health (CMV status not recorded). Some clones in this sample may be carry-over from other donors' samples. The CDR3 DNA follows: TGTGCCAGCAGTTTCTTGGGTGGACAGGGGAGGGCTTTCTTT. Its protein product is CASSFLGGQGRAFF.